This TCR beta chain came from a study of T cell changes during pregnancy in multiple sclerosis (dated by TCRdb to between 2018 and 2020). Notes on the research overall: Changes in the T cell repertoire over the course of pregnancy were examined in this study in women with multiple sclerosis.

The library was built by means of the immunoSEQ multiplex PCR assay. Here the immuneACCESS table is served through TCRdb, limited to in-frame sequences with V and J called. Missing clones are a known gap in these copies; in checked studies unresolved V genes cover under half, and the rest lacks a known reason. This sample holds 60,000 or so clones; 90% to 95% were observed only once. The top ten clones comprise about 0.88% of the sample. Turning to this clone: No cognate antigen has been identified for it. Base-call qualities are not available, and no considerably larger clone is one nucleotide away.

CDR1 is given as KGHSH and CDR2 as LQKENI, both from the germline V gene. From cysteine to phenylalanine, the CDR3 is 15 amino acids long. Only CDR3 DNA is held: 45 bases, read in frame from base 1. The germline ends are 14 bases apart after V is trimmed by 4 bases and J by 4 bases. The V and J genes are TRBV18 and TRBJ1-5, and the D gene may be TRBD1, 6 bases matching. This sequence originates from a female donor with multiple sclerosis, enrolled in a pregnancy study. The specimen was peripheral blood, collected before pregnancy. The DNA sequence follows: TGTGCCAGCTCACTAGATACAGGGCCAAATCAGCCCCAGCATTTT. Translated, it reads CASSLDTGPNQPQHF.